A selection of T cell receptor beta chains follows, all from one sample in a study of cytomegalovirus exposure and HLA in healthy donors. Measured with immunoSEQ multiplex PCR; TCRdb has only the in-frame clones, and not every one. The table has 110,000 or so clones, approximately 90% seen once. The specimen sequenced was PBMCs. The receptors here all came from a man aged 18 to 29 in good health and CMV-seropositive. The CDR3 runs from the conserved cysteine through the conserved F or W. A D gene is named only where the DNA matches it firmly. Expanded clones are given a class, and other clones once, few, many or no size at all.

j_gene: TRBJ1-2
abundance: NA
v_gene: TRBV7-9
d_gene: NA
CDR3nt: TGTGCCAGCAGCTTAGTACAGGACAGATACTATGGCTACACCTTC
CDR3aa: CASSLVQDRYYGYTF

j_gene: TRBJ1-1
abundance: NA
v_gene: TRBV18
d_gene: TRBD1
CDR3nt: TGTGCCAGCTCACCCTGGACAGGGCAGAACACTGAAGCTTTCTTT
CDR3aa: CASSPWTGQNTEAFF

j_gene: TRBJ2-2
abundance: once
v_gene: TRBV6-6
d_gene: NA
CDR3nt: TGTGCCAGCCTGGCAGGGGCAGGGAACACCGGGGAGCTGTTTTTT
CDR3aa: CASLAGAGNTGELFF

j_gene: TRBJ1-6
abundance: NA
v_gene: TRBV5-4
d_gene: TRBD1
CDR3nt: TGTGCCAGCAGCTCGACAAGAGGACAGGGGCGACCCCTCCACTTT
CDR3aa: CASSSTRGQGRPLHF

j_gene: TRBJ1-2
abundance: NA
v_gene: TRBV19
d_gene: TRBD1
CDR3nt: TGTGCCAGTAGTCTCATTCCCGGACAGGGGGCGCGCGGCTACACCTTC
CDR3aa: CASSLIPGQGARGYTF

j_gene: TRBJ1-1
abundance: once
v_gene: TRBV2
d_gene: NA
CDR3nt: TGTGCCATCCGCTCTCCAGCCGAGGGCACTGAAGCTTTCTTT
CDR3aa: CAIRSPAEGTEAFF

j_gene: TRBJ2-2
abundance: NA
v_gene: TRBV7-2
d_gene: NA
CDR3nt: TGTGCCAGCAGCCCTCGACAGGATCGGTCCACCGGGGAGCTGTTTTTT
CDR3aa: CASSPRQDRSTGELFF

j_gene: TRBJ1-1
abundance: NA
v_gene: TRBV11-2
d_gene: NA
CDR3nt: TGTGCCAGCAGCTCGGGGGGGCCGAACACTGAAGCTTTCTTT
CDR3aa: CASSSGGPNTEAFF

j_gene: TRBJ1-5
abundance: NA
v_gene: TRBV4-2
d_gene: NA
CDR3nt: TGTGCCAGCAGCCAAGCAGTGCTCAATCAGCCCCAGCATTTT
CDR3aa: CASSQAVLNQPQHF

j_gene: TRBJ1-2
abundance: NA
v_gene: TRBV7-9
d_gene: NA
CDR3nt: TGTGCCAGCAGCTTAGCGCGGGGACGGGTGAATGGCTACACCTTC
CDR3aa: CASSLARGRVNGYTF

j_gene: TRBJ1-5
abundance: once
v_gene: TRBV2
d_gene: NA
CDR3nt: TGTGCCAGCAGTGGGGTCAGGGCTCAGCCCCAGCATTTT
CDR3aa: CASSGVRAQPQHF

j_gene: TRBJ2-7
abundance: NA
v_gene: TRBV28
d_gene: TRBD1
CDR3nt: TGTGCCAGCAGTTCAGGGGGAAGCTCCTACGAGCAGTACTTC
CDR3aa: CASSSGGSSYEQYF

j_gene: TRBJ1-2
abundance: NA
v_gene: TRBV27
d_gene: NA
CDR3nt: TGTGCCAGCAGAGAGGGGTTTGGGGGGGGCTACACCTTC
CDR3aa: CASREGFGGGYTF

j_gene: TRBJ1-2
abundance: NA
v_gene: TRBV18
d_gene: NA
CDR3nt: TGTGCCAGCTCACCAACAACGGGATCTAACTATGGCTACACCTTC
CDR3aa: CASSPTTGSNYGYTF

j_gene: TRBJ2-5
abundance: once
v_gene: TRBV6-5
d_gene: NA
CDR3nt: TGTGCCAGCAGTTACGTGGGGGCGGACTGGCACTTC
CDR3aa: CASSYVGADWHF

j_gene: TRBJ1-5
abundance: once
v_gene: TRBV7-2
d_gene: NA
CDR3nt: TGTGCCAGCAGCTCAGTAGGGGGGGCCAACAATCAGCCCCAGCATTTT
CDR3aa: CASSSVGGANNQPQHF